The present T cell receptor beta chain was sequenced within a study of vaccination effects on CD4 cells after COVID-19. A 10-day culture period preceded the isolation of CD4+ T cells. Every participant took two doses of the BNT162b2 or mRNA-1273 vaccine. Concerning this clone: Its antigen remains unknown.

Trimming took 7 bases from V and 16 from J, leaving 25 bases between them. CDR1 MNHEY and CDR2 SVGAGI come from the germline V gene. CDR3 length: 14 amino acids. The protocol was immunoSEQ multiplex PCR, while the TCRdb copy is restricted to in-frame clones and leaves out a portion. The table includes about 45,000 clones, 60% to 75% detected once. The V gene is TRBV6-5, the J gene TRBJ1-4; D may be TRBD1 (6 bases). The clonotype originates from a human donor who received a COVID-19 vaccine. The source material was CD4+ T cells from PBMCs cultured without peptide, sampled after COVID-19 vaccination. CDR3 residues: CASIPPGQWGPGFF. CDR3 coding DNA: TGTGCCAGCATTCCTCCGGGACAATGGGGCCCGGGGTTTTTT.